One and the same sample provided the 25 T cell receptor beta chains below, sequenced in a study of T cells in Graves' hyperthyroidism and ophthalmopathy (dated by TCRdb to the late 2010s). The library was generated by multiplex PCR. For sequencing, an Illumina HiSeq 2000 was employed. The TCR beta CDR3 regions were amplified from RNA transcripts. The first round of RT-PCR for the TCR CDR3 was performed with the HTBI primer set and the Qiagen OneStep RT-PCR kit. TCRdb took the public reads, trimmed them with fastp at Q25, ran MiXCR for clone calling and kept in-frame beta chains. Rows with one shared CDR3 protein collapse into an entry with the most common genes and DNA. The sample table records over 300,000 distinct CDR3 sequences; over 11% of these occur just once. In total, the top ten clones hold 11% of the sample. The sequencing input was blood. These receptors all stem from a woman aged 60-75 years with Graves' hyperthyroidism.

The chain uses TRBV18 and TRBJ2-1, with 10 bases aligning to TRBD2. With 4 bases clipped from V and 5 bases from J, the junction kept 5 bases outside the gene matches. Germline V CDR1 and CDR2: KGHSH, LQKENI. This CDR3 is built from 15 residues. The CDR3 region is CASSRTGTSDNEQFF. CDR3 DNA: TGTGCCAGCTCACGGACCGGGACTAGCGACAATGAGCAGTTCTTC.

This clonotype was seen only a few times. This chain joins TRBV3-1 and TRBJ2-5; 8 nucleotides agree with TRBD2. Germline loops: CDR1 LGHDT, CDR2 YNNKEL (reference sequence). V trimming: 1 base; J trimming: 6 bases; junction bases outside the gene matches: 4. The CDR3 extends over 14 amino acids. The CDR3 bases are TGTGCCAGCAGCCAAGCGACTAGCGTTCAGACCCAGTACTTC. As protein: CASSQATSVQTQYF.

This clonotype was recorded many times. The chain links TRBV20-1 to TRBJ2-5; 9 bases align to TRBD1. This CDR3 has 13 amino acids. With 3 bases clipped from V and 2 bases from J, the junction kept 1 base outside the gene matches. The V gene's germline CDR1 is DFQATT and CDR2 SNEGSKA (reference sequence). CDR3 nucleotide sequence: TGCAGTGCTAGGGGGACAGGGCAAGAGACCCAGTACTTC. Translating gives CSARGTGQETQYF.

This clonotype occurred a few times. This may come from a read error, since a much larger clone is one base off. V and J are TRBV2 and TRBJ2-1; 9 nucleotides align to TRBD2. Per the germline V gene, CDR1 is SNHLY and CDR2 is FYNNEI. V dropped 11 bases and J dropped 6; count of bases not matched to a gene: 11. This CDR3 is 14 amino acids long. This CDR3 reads CAGGGGGIVNEQFF. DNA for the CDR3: TGTGCCGGCGGGGGGGGGGGGATCGTCAATGAGCAGTTCTTC.

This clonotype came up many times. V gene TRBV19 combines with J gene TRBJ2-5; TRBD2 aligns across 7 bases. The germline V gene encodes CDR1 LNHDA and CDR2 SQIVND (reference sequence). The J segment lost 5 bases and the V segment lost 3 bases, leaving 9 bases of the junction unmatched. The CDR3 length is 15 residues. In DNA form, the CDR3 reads TGTGCCAGTAGTATTCTTATGGCGGGAGTGGAGACCCAGTACTTC. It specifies CASSILMAGVETQYF. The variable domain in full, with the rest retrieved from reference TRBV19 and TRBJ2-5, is DGGITQSPKYLFRKEGQNVTLSCEQNLNHDAMYWYRQDPGQGLRLIYYSQIVNDFQKGDIAEGYSVSREKKESFPLTVTSAQKNPTAFYLCASSILMAGVETQYFGPGTRLLVL.

The CDR3 loop reads CASSPPDRAQFF. The CDR3 bases are TGTGCCAGCTCACCACCGGACAGGGCCCAGTTCTTC. The rearrangement joins TRBV18 to TRBJ2-1, with TRBD1 identical over 8 bases. The V and J ends lost 0 bases and 13 bases, in that order; junction bases with no gene match: 2. This CDR3 spans 12 amino acids. Germline V gene data show CDR1 as KGHSH and CDR2 as LQKENI.

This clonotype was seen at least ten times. The CDR3 spells CSARDYEAGRTYEQYF. The CDR3 DNA sequence: TGCAGTGCTAGAGATTACGAGGCAGGACGTACCTACGAGCAGTACTTC. This chain connects TRBV20-1 to TRBJ2-7, with D unclear. Looked up from germline, CDR1 is DFQATT and CDR2 is SNEGSKA (reference sequence). This CDR3 contains 16 residues. The germline V and J ends were trimmed by 0 bases and 2 bases, with 17 bases remaining between them.

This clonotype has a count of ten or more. CDR3 coding DNA: TGTGCCAGCTTGGGGGGAGTAGCCAAAAACATTCAGTACTTC. The encoded protein is CASLGGVAKNIQYF. The chain joins TRBV2 to TRBJ2-4, with a possible D match to TRBD2 (6 bases). Germline loops: CDR1 SNHLY, CDR2 FYNNEI. V was shortened by 8 bases and J by 0 bases, with 11 bases between the two germline ends. CDR3 size: 14 residues.

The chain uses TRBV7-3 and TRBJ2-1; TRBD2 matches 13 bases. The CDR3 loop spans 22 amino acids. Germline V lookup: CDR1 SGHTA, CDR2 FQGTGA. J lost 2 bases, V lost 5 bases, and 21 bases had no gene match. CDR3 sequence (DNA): TGTGCCAGCAGCGTACCGGGACTAGCGGGAATCGGGGGTTCATGGGCCTACAATGAGCAGTTCTTC. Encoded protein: CASSVPGLAGIGGSWAYNEQFF.

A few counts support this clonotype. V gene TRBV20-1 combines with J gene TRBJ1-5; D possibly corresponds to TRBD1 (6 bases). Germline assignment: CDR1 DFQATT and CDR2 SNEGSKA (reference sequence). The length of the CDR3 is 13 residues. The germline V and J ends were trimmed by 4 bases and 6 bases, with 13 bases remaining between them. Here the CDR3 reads CSAIMGAGQPQHF. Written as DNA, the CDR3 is TGCAGTGCTATAATGGGGGCTGGTCAGCCCCAGCATTTT.

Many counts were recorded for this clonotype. CDR3 amino acids: CASSSPLGAIEAFF. CDR3 in DNA: TGTGCCAGCAGCTCCCCTCTCGGGGCAATCGAAGCTTTCTTT. The chain combines TRBV11-2 with TRBJ1-1; D possibly corresponds to TRBD1 (5 bases). V lost 4 bases, J lost 8 bases, and 17 bases lay in between. This CDR3 is built from 14 residues. Germline CDR1 and CDR2: SGHAT and FQNNGV.

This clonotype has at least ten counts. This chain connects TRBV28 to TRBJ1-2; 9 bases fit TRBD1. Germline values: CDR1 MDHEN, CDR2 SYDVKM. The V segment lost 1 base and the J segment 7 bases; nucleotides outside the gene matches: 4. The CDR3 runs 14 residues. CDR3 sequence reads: CASSLFGTGSGYTF. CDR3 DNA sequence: TGTGCCAGCAGTTTATTTGGGACAGGGTCTGGCTACACCTTC.

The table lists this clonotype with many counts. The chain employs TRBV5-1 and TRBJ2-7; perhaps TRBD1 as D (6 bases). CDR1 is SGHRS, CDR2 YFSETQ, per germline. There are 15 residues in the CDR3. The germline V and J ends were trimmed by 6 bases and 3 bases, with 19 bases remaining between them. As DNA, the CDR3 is TGCGCCAGCACTCCATCACAGGGAAGGGGCTACGAGCAGTACTTC. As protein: CASTPSQGRGYEQYF.

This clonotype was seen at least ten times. Here the CDR3 DNA reads TGTGCCTGGAGTGAGGGAACCGGGGAGCTGTTTTTT. Protein sequence: CAWSEGTGELFF. This chain joins TRBV30 and TRBJ2-2, with D unresolved. From germline, CDR1 is GTSNPN and CDR2 SVGIG (reference sequence). The CDR3 is 12 residues long. The germline V and J ends were trimmed by 1 base and 5 bases, with 5 bases remaining between them.

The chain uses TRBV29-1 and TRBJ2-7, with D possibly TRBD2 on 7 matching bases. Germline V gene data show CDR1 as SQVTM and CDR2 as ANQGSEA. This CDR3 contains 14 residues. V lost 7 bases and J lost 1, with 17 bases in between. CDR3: CSAGGGAMSYEQYF. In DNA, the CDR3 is TGCAGCGCTGGGGGGGGGGCGATGTCCTACGAGCAGTACTTC.

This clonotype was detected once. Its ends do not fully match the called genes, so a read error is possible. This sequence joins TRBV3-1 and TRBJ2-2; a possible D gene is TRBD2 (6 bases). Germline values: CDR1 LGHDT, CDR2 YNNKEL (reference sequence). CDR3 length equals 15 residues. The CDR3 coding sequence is TGTGCCAGCAGCCAAGGGGAGGCGAGCGACGGGAAGCTGTTTTTT. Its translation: CASSQGEASDGKLFF.

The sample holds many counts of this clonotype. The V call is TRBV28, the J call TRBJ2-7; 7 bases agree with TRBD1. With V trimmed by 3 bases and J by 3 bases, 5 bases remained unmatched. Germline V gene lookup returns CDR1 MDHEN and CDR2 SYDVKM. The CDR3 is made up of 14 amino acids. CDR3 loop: CASSLTGINYEQYF. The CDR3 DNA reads TGTGCCAGCAGTTTGACAGGGATAAACTACGAGCAGTACTTC.

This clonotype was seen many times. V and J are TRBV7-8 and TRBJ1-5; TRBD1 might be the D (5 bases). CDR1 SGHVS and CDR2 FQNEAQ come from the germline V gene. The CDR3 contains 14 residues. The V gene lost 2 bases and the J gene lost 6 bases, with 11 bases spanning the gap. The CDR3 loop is CASSLQGLGQPQHF. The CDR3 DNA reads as TGTGCCAGCAGCTTACAGGGACTGGGTCAGCCCCAGCATTTT. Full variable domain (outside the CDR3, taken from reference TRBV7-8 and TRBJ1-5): GAGVSQSPRYKVAKRGQDVALRCDPISGHVSLFWYQQALGQGPEFLTYFQNEAQLDKSGLPSDRFFAERPEGSVSTLKIQRTQQEDSAVYLCASSLQGLGQPQHFGDGTRLSIL.

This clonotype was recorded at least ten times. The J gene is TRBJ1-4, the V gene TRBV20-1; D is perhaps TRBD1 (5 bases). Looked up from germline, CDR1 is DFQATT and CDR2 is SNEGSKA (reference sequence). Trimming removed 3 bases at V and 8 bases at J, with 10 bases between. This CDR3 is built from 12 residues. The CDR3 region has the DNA TGCAGTGCTAGGGTAGGGACGGAAAAACTGTTTTTT. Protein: CSARVGTEKLFF.

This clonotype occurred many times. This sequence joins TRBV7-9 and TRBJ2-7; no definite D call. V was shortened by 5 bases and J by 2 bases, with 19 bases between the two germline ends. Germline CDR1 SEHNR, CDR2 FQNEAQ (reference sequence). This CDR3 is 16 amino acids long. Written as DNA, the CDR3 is TGTGCCAGCAGCCCCCCCCTTGGTGACGAAACCTACGAGCAGTACTTC. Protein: CASSPPLGDETYEQYF.

The chain's CDR3 is CASSFPDKLETQYF. CDR3 DNA: TGTGCCAGCAGCTTTCCGGACAAACTAGAGACCCAGTACTTC. The chain uses TRBV5-4 and TRBJ2-5; tentatively, D is TRBD1 (5 bases). Germline lookup yields CDR1 SGHNT and CDR2 YYREEE (reference sequence). V was clipped by 2 bases and J by 4 bases, with 12 bases between them. This CDR3 is 14 amino acids long.

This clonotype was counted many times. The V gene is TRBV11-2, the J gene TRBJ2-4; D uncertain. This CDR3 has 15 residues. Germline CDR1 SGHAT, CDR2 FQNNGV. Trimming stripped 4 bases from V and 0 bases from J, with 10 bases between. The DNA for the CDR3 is TGTGCCAGCAGCTCCTGGGGTCTAGCCAAAAACATTCAGTACTTC. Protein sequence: CASSSWGLAKNIQYF.

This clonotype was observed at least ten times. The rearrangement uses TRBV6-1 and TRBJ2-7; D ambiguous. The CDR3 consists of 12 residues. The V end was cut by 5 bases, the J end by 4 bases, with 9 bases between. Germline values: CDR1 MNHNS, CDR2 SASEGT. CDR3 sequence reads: CASSPSTYEQYF. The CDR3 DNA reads TGTGCCAGCAGTCCCTCGACGTACGAGCAGTACTTC.

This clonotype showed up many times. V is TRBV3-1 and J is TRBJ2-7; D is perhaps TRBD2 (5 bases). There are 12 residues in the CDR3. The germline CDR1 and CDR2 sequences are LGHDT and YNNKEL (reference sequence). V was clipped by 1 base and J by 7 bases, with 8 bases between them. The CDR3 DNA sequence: TGTGCCAGCAGCCAAGGAGGGCAGGAGCAGTACTTC. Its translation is CASSQGGQEQYF.

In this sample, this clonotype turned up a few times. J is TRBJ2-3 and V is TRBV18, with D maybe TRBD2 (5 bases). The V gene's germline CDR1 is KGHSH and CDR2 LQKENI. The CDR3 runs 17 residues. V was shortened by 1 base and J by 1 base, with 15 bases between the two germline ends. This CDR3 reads CASSPLPLRARTDTQYF. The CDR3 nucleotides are TGTGCCAGCTCACCACTGCCGTTGAGGGCACGCACAGATACGCAGTATTTT. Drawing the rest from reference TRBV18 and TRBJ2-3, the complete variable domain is NAGVMQNPRHLVRRRGQEARLRCSPMKGHSHVYWYRQLPEEGLKFMVYLQKENIIDESGMPKERFSAEFPKEGPSILRIQQVVRGDSAAYFCASSPLPLRARTDTQYFGPGTRLTVL.